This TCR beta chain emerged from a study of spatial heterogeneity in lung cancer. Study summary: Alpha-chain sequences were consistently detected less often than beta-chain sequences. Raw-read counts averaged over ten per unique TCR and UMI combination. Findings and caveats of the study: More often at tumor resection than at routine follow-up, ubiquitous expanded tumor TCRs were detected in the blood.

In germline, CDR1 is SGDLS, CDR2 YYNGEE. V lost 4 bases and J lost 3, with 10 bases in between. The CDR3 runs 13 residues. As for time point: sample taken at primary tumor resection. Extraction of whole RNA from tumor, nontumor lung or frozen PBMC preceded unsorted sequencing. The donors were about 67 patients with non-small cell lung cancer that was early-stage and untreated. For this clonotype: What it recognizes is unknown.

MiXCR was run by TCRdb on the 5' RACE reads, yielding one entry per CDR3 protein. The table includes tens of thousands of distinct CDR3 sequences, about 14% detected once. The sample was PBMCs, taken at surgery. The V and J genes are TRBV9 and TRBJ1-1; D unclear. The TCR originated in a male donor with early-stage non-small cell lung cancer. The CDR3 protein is CASSPRQDTEAFF. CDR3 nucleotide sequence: TGTGCCAGCAGCCCGAGGCAGGACACTGAAGCTTTCTTT.